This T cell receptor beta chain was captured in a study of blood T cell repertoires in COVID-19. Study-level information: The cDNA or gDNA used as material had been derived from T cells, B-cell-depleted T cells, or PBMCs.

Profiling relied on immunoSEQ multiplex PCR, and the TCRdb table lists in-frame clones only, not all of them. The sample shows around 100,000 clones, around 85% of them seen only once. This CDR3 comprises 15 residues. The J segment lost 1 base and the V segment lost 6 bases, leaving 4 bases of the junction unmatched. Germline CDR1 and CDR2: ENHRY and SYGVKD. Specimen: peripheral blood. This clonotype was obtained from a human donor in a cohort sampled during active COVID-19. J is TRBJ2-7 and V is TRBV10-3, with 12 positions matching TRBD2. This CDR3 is CAISKTSGSSYEQYF. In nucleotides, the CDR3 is TGTGCCATCAGCAAGACTAGCGGGAGTTCCTACGAGCAGTACTTC.